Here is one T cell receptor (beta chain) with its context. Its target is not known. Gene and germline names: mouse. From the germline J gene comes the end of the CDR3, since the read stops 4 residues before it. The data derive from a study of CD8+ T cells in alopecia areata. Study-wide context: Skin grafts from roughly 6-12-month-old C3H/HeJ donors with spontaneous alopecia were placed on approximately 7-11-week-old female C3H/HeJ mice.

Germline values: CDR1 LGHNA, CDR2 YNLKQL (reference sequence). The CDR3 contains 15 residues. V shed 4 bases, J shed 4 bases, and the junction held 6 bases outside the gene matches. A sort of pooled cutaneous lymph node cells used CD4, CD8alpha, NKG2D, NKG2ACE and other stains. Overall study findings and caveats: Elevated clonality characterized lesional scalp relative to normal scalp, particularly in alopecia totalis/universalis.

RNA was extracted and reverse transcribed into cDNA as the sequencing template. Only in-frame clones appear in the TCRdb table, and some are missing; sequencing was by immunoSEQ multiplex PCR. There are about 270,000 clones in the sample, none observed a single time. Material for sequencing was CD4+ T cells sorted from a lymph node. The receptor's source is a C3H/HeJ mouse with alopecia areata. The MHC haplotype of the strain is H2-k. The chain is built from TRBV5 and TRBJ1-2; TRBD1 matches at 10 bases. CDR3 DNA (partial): TGTGCCAGCAGCCCGACAGGGGGCGCGGGCTCC. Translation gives CASSPTGGAGS. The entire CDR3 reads CASSPTGGAGSDYTF.